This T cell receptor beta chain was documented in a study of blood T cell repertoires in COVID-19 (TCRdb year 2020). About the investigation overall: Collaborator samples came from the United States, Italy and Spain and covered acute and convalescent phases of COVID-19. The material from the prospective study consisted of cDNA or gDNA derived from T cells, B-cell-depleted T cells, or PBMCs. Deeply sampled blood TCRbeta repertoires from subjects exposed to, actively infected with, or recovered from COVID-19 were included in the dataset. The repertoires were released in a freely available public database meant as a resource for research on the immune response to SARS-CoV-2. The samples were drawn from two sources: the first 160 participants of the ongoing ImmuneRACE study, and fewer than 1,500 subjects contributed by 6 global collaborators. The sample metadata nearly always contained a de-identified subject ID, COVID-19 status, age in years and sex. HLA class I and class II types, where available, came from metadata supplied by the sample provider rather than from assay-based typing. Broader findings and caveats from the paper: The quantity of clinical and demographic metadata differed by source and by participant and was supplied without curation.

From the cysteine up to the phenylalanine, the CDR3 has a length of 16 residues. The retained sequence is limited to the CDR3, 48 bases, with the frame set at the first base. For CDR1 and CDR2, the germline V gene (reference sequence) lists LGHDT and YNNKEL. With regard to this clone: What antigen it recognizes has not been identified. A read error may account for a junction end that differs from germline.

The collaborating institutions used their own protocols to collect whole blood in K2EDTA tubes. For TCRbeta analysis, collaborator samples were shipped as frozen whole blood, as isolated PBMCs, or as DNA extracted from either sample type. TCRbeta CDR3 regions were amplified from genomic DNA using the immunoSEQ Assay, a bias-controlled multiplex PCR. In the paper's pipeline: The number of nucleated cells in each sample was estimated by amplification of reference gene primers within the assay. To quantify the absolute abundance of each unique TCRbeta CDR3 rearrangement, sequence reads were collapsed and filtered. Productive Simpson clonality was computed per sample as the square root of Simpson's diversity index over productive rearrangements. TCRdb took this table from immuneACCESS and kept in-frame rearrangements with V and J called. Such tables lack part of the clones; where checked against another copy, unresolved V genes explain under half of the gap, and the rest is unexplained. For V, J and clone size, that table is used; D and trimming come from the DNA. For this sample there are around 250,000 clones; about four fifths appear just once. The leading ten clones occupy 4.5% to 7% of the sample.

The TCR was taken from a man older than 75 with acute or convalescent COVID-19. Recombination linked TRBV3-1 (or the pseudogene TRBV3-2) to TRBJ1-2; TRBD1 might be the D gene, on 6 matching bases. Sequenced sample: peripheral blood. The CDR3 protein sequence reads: CASTQWDWGGFYGYTF. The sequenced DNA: TGTGCCAGCACCCAATGGGACTGGGGGGGCTTCTATGGCTACACCTTC.